The present T cell receptor (beta chain) was sequenced within a study of vaccination and CD4 T cells after COVID-19. About the research overall: Timing of post-vaccine sample collection was a median around 75 days after dose two, with a range of 14 to 241. The study's findings and limits: Convalescent patients saw a median 86.3% of their reactive clones show up only after vaccination.

The assay that was used to sequence DNA from cultured CD4+ T cells was the Oncomine TCR Beta short-read assay. TCRdb used MiXCR to reprocess the PCR reads, holding one entry per CDR3 protein. The table includes some 9,000 distinct CDR3 sequences, around 54% detected once. Indicated treatment: roughly nine-day PBMC culture with coronavirus spike peptide pools or control peptides (ViraFEST assay). Cultures got half-medium changes with IL-2 on days 3 and 7. This CDR3 has 14 residues. The V end was cut by 3 bases, the J end by 0 bases, with 12 bases between. The germline CDR1 and CDR2 sequences are DFQATT and SNEGSKA (reference sequence). This clonotype was found a few times. Its cognate antigen is unknown.

This rearrangement joins TRBV20-1 to TRBJ2-7; maybe TRBD1 (5 bases). The TCR comes from a human donor who had recovered from COVID-19. What was sequenced was CD4+ T cells from blood, cultured in vitro. Here the CDR3 DNA reads TGCAGTGCTAGCGAAACAGGCCTCTCCTACGAGCAGTACTTC. This translates into CSASETGLSYEQYF.